This T cell receptor (beta chain) appears in the sequencing data of a study of post-analysis software for immune sequencing data. Study background: The cohort encompassed relapsing-remitting, secondary progressive and progressive-relapsing multiple sclerosis disease courses. Study-level findings and limits: Compared with controls, patients had more of about 5 TRBV segments, including TRBV5-6, TRBV5-1 and TRBV20-1. F measure showed strong co-clustering of same-batch samples.

Unique molecular identifiers featured in each of the TCR beta cDNA libraries. The T cell input of roughly 0.9 to 10 million gave 400,000 to 500,000 cDNA molecules. MiXCR, applied by TCRdb to the PCR reads, yields one record per CDR3 protein. The data hold hundreds of thousands of distinct CDR3 sequences, with about 27% observed a single time. This clonotype was recorded a few times. Its antigen is unknown. This CDR3 has 14 residues. The germline V and J ends were trimmed by 3 bases and 6 bases, with 15 bases remaining between them. CDR1 is LNHNV and CDR2 is YYDKDF in the germline V gene (reference sequence).

This TCR derives from a girl aged 5 to 17 with multiple sclerosis. The chain recombines TRBV15 with TRBJ2-7; D is unclear. Sequences were obtained from blood. In nucleotides, the CDR3 is TGTGCCACCAGCAGCGCTCCGCAAGGCTTCGAGCAGTACTTC. Amino acid sequence: CATSSAPQGFEQYF.